A single T cell receptor beta chain is shown here with its context. Other DNA sequences within the sample encode an identical CDR3. The data originate from a study of blood T cell repertoires in COVID-19. Turning to the study itself: Spain, Italy and the United States supplied samples that represented acute and convalescent COVID-19. PBMCs, B-cell-depleted T cells, or T cells provided the cDNA or gDNA that made up the material.

Per the original methods: Reference gene primer amplification gave nucleated cell count estimates. Using immunoSEQ multiplex PCR, the repertoire was profiled, and TCRdb retains in-frame clones only, with some absent. From that table come the V and J calls and clone size; the DNA was used to work out D and trimming. The table has about 440,000 clones, about 89% seen once; the top ten hold roughly 4%. This TCR was sampled from a woman between 25 and 40 years old with acute or convalescent COVID-19. The source material was peripheral blood.

The CDR3 here is CSARDRYGYTF. Written as DNA, the CDR3 is TGCAGTGCTAGAGATCGCTATGGCTACACCTTC. The chain employs TRBV20-1 and TRBJ1-2; no firm D call. V lost 0 bases and J 4 bases, leaving 3 bases between the germline ends. The CDR3 spans 11 residues. In germline, CDR1 is DFQATT, CDR2 SNEGSKA (reference sequence).